The 4 T cell receptor beta chains presented below share a single source sample, sequenced in a study of blood T cells in healthy people across ages. It was with a sample-barcoded 5' primer and a J-beta primer mix that a second PCR of about 6 to 11 cycles was run. TCRdb called the 5' RACE reads again in MiXCR, with one record for every CDR3 protein. Of about 930,000 distinct CDR3 sequences in the sample, under 35% are singletons; the top ten hold about a tenth. The same specimen was also included in a second study, on T cells of mothers and their children.

The sequenced sample was blood. Receptors were obtained from a middle-aged woman in good health.

J is TRBJ1-1 and V is TRBV14, with D unresolved. Germline V gene sequence: CDR1 SGHDN, CDR2 FVKESK. V was cut by 0 bases and J by 4 bases, with 9 bases left in between. The CDR3 runs to 14 residues. CDR3 DNA: TGTGCCAGCAGCCAAGAATTGGCAGGCACTGAAGCTTTCTTT. This translates into CASSQELAGTEAFF.

This clonotype has just a few counts. The J gene is TRBJ2-7, the V gene TRBV24-1; D is possibly TRBD2 (5 bases). The CDR3 length is 17 residues. Per germline, CDR1 KGHDR and CDR2 SFDVKD. V lost 0 bases and J 0 bases, leaving 14 bases between the germline ends. The CDR3 DNA reads TGTGCCACCAGTGATTTGCTAGTAGACGGAGGCTCCTACGAGCAGTACTTC. Its translation is CATSDLLVDGGSYEQYF.

The rearrangement uses TRBV7-3 and TRBJ2-4; perhaps TRBD1 as D (5 bases). CDR1 SGHTA and CDR2 FQGTGA come from the germline V gene. With 5 bases removed from V and 13 bases from J, the gap between germline ends came to 27 bases. The CDR3 spans 16 residues. Here the CDR3 DNA reads TGTGCCAGCAGCCCATGGCCAGGGATGTCCTACAATGAGCAGTACTTC. Residues: CASSPWPGMSYNEQYF.

The chain joins TRBV4-1 to TRBJ2-3; D possibly corresponds to TRBD2 (6 bases). There are 17 residues in the CDR3. The V end was cut by 3 bases, the J end by 3 bases, with 19 bases between. CDR1 and CDR2 (germline): MGHRA, YSYEKL. CDR3 sequence reads: CASSQRGAGTKTDTQYF. The CDR3 DNA reads TGCGCCAGCAGCCAGCGCGGGGCGGGCACGAAAACAGATACGCAGTATTTT.